Below, 10 T cell receptor beta chains from the same sample are listed, as sequenced in a study of blood T cell repertoires in COVID-19. TCRdb's table, derived via immunoSEQ multiplex PCR, lists solely in-frame clones and lacks some. The data contain fewer than 300,000 clones, around four fifths of them singletons. Input material: peripheral blood. All receptors derive from a woman aged 70-85 years with active or convalescent COVID-19.

The V and J genes are TRBV11-2 and TRBJ1-1, with no clear D. The CDR3 has 11 amino acids. The germline V gene has CDR1 SGHAT and CDR2 FQNNGV. Deletions cut 7 bases from V and 0 bases from J, with 3 bases between. The CDR3 loop is CASTMNTEAFF. In DNA, the CDR3 is TGTGCCAGCACCATGAACACTGAAGCTTTCTTT.

This clone was observed once. The chain combines TRBV10-3 with TRBJ2-1; a weak D match, TRBD2 (6 bases). Trimming stripped 8 bases from V and 0 bases from J, with 14 bases between. From germline, CDR1 is ENHRY and CDR2 SYGVKD. The CDR3 has 15 amino acids. This CDR3 reads CAISSDPSSYNEQFF. The CDR3 DNA reads TGTGCCATCTCTAGCGACCCGAGCTCCTACAATGAGCAGTTCTTC.

A word on this clone: The sample carries other DNA sequences with the same CDR3. The V gene is TRBV3-1 (or the pseudogene TRBV3-2), the J gene TRBJ1-4; maybe TRBD1 (5 bases). The CDR3 is 14 residues long. V was trimmed by 0 bases and J by 8 bases, leaving 10 bases between them. The germline V gene has CDR1 LGHDT and CDR2 YNNKEL (reference sequence). CDR3 nucleotides: TGTGCCAGCAGCCAAGATCTCGGGGGGGAAAAACTGTTTTTT. Protein sequence: CASSQDLGGEKLFF.

The chain recombines TRBV19 with TRBJ2-7; D is possibly TRBD2 (6 bases). Trimming shortened V by 6 bases and J by 4 bases, and 19 bases separated the two germline ends. The CDR3 contains 15 residues. The germline V gene has CDR1 LNHDA and CDR2 SQIVND (reference sequence). The CDR3 DNA follows: TGTGCCAGTAGCCCCCGGGACTGGGAGAAATACGAGCAGTACTTC. As protein: CASSPRDWEKYEQYF.

The V call is TRBV19, the J call TRBJ2-5; possible D gene TRBD1, 6 bases. V lost 8 bases and J lost 7, with 20 bases in between. This CDR3 is 14 amino acids long. Germline values: CDR1 LNHDA, CDR2 SQIVND (reference sequence). Written as DNA, the CDR3 is TGTGCCAGTGCTACAGGGAGTAGCGCCATGACCCAGTACTTC. Protein sequence: CASATGSSAMTQYF. Drawing the rest from reference TRBV19 and TRBJ2-5, the complete variable domain is DGGITQSPKYLFRKEGQNVTLSCEQNLNHDAMYWYRQDPGQGLRLIYYSQIVNDFQKGDIAEGYSVSREKKESFPLTVTSAQKNPTAFYLCASATGSSAMTQYFGPGTRLLVL.

This chain connects TRBV5-1 to TRBJ2-3; 9 bases map to TRBD2. The CDR3 loop spans 16 amino acids. Losses at the gene ends were 4 bases for V and 9 bases for J; bases not matched to a gene: 15. Per germline, CDR1 SGHRS and CDR2 YFSETQ. CDR3 residues: CASSRLGRGGQGTQYF. The CDR3 DNA follows: TGCGCCAGCAGCCGCTTGGGGCGGGGGGGCCAAGGGACGCAGTATTTT.

The V and J genes are TRBV2 and TRBJ1-5, with D possibly matching TRBD1 (6 bases). Germline CDR1 reads SNHLY; CDR2 reads FYNNEI. CDR3 size: 15 residues. Trimming removed 5 bases at V and 6 bases at J, with 17 bases between. In DNA form, the CDR3 reads TGTGCCAGCAGTATTGGGGGGGCGATGGGTCAGCCCCAGCATTTT. This gives the protein CASSIGGAMGQPQHF.

This chain uses TRBV19 with TRBJ2-6, with 7 nucleotides matching TRBD1. The CDR3 is 14 amino acids. Germline V gene data show CDR1 as LNHDA and CDR2 as SQIVND (reference sequence). Unmatched junction bases numbered 4, after V lost 9 bases and J lost 2 bases. CDR3 bases: TGTGCCAGCGCTAGGGGGCCTGGGGCCAACGTCCTGACTTTC. Translation: CASARGPGANVLTF.

This rearrangement joins TRBV28 to TRBJ2-1; no clear D gene. Germline V gives CDR1 MDHEN, CDR2 SYDVKM. Between the trimmed V and J ends, which lost 1 base and 8 bases, there was a span of 15 bases. The CDR3 has 15 residues. The CDR3 protein is CASSLSATYEDEQFF. The CDR3 region has the DNA TGTGCCAGCAGTTTATCCGCAACTTATGAAGATGAGCAGTTCTTC.

The V and J genes are TRBV9 and TRBJ2-7; 7 bases line up with TRBD1. CDR1 and CDR2 (germline): SGDLS, YYNGEE. With 2 bases clipped from V and 1 base from J, the junction kept 3 bases outside the gene matches. The CDR3 sequence is 14 residues long. CDR3 sequence (DNA): TGTGCCAGCAGCGTGACAGGGAATTCCTACGAGCAGTACTTC. Translated, it gives CASSVTGNSYEQYF.